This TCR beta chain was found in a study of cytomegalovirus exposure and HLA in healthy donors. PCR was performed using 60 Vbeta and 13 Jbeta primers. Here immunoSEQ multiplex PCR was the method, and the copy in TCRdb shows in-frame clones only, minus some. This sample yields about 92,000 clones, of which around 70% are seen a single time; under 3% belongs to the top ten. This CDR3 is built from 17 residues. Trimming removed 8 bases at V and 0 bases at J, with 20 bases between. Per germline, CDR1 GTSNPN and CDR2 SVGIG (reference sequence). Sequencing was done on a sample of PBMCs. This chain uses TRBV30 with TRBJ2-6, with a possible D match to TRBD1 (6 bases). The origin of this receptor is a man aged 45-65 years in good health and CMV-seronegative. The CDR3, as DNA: TGTGCCGGGGGCCAGGGGACGCCTGTCTCTGGGGCCAACGTCCTGACTTTC. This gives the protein CAGGQGTPVSGANVLTF.